Sequencing of this TCR beta chain was carried out in a study of cytomegalovirus exposure and HLA in healthy donors. Findings of the study overall: Whilst most TCR sequences proved rare, a subset of public TCRs occurred across many donors. The study had only CMV serostatus as immune exposure information. Fewer N-insertions than the approximately 610-donor mean were reportedly shown by an Asian-associated ancestry cluster in a later analysis. Earlier analysis found most TCR beta V segments productive about 87% or about 30% of the time.

Primers included in the PCR were 60 Vbeta and 13 Jbeta primers. The assay was immunoSEQ multiplex PCR, and TCRdb's table has in-frame clones only and misses some. The data show over 95,000 clones, around 77% seen once. Details on this clone: What it binds is not known. The junction differs from germline at one of its ends, possibly a read error.

CDR1 is MNHNY, CDR2 SVGAGI, per germline (reference sequence). The CDR3 spans 16 residues. V and J are TRBV6-6 and TRBJ2-7; D perhaps matches TRBD1 (6 bases). Sequencing input: PBMCs. The source is a female donor in good health and CMV-seronegative. The DNA of the CDR3 is TGTGCCAGCAGTATATTAACTGCAGGGGCCTACTACAAGCAGTGCTTC. Residues: CASSILTAGAYYKQCF.